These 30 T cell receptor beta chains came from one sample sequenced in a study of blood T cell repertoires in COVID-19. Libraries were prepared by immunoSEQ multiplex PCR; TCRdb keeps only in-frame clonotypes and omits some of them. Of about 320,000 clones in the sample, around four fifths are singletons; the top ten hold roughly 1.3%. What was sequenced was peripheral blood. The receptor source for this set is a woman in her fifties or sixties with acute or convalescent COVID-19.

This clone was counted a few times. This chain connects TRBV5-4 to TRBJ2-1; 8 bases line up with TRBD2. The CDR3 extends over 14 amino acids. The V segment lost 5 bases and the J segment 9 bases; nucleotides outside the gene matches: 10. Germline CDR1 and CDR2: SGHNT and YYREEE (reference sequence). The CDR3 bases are TGTGCCAGCAGTTCCGCCGGGACTAGGACTGAGCAGTTCTTC. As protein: CASSSAGTRTEQFF.

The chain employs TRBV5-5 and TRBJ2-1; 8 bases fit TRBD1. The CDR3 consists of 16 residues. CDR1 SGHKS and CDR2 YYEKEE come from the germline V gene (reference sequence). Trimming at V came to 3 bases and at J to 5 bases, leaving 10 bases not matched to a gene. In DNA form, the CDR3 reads TGTGCCAGCAGCTCCGTTCGGACAGGGCCCCACAATGAGCAGTTCTTC. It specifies CASSSVRTGPHNEQFF.

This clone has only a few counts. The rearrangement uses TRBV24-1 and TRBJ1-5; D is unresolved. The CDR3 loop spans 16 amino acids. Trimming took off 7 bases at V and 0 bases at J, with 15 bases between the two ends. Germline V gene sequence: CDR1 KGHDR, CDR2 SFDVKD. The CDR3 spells CATSESTFNSNQPQHF. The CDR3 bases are TGTGCCACCAGCGAGTCGACATTCAATAGCAATCAGCCCCAGCATTTT.

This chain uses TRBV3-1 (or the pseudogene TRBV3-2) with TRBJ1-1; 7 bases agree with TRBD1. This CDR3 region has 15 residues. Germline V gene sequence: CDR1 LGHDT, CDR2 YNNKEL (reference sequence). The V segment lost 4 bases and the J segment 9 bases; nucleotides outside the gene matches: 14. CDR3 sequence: CASSLPGQVLGKAFF. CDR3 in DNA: TGTGCCAGCAGCCTTCCTGGACAGGTTTTAGGAAAAGCTTTCTTT.

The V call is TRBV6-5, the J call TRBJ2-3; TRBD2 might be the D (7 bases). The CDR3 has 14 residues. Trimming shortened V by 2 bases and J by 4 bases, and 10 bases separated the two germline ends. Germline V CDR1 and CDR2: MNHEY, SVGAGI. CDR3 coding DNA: TGTGCCAGCAGTTACACGGGGGGCCCAGATACGCAGTATTTT. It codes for CASSYTGGPDTQYF.

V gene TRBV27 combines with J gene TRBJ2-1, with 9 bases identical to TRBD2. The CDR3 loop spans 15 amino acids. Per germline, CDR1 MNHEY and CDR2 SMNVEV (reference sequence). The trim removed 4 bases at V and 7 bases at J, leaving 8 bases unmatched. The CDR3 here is CASSSAGGPQNEQFF. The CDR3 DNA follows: TGTGCCAGCAGTTCGGCGGGAGGGCCTCAGAATGAGCAGTTCTTC.

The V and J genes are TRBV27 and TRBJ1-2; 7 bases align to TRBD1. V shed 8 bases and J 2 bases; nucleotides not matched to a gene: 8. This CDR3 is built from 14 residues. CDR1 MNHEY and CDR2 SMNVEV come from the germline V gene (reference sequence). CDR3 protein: CASSRRGLNYGYTF. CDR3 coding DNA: TGTGCCAGCTCTAGAAGGGGGCTCAACTATGGCTACACCTTC.

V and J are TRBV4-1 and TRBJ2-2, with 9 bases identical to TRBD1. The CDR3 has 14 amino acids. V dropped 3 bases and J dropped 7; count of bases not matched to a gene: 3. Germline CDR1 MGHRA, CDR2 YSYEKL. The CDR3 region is CASSHGTGIGELFF. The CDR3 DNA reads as TGCGCCAGCAGCCACGGGACAGGGATCGGGGAGCTGTTTTTT.

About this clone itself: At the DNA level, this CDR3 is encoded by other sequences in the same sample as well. In DNA form, the CDR3 reads TGTGCCAGCAGTTTAGACAGGGGGGGGTATGGCTACACCTTC. This sequence encodes CASSLDRGGYGYTF. This rearrangement joins TRBV27 to TRBJ1-2, with 9 bases lining up with TRBD1. The CDR3 has 14 residues. Germline V gene data show CDR1 as MNHEY and CDR2 as SMNVEV (reference sequence). The V segment lost 2 bases and the J segment 5 bases; nucleotides outside the gene matches: 3.

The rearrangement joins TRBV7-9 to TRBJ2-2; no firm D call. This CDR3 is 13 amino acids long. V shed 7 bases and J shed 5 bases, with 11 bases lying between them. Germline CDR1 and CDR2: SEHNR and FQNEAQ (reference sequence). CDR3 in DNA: TGTGCCAGCAACAAGTTTGAGACCGGGGAGCTGTTTTTT. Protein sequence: CASNKFETGELFF.

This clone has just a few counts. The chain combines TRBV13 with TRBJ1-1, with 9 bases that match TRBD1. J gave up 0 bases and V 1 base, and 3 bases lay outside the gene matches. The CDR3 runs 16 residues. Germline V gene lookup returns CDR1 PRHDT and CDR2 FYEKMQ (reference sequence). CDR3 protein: CASSLVGQGMNTEAFF. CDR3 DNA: TGTGCCAGCAGCTTAGTGGGACAGGGCATGAACACTGAAGCTTTCTTT. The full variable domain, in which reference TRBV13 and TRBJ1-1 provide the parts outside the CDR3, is AAGVIQSPRHLIKEKRETATLKCYPIPRHDTVYWYQQGPGQDPQFLISFYEKMQSDKGSIPDRFSAQQFSDYHSELNMSSLELGDSALYFCASSLVGQGMNTEAFFGQGTRLTVV.

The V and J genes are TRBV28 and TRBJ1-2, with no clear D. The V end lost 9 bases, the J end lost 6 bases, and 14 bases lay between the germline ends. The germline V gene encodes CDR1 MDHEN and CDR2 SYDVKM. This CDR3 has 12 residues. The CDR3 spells CASIEAGDGYTF. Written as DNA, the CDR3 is TGTGCCAGTATAGAGGCCGGGGATGGCTACACCTTC.

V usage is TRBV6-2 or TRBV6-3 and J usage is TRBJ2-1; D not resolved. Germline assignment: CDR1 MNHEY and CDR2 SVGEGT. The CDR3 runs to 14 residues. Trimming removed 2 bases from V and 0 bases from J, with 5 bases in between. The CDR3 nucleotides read TGTGCCAGCAGTTACGACACCTCCTACAATGAGCAGTTCTTC. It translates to CASSYDTSYNEQFF.

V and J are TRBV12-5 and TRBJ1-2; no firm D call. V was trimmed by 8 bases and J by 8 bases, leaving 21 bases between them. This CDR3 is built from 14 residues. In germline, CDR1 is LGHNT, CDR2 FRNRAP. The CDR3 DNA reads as TGTGCTAGTTTCCCTCCTATGGGCAGCCGAGGCTACACCTTC. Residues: CASFPPMGSRGYTF.

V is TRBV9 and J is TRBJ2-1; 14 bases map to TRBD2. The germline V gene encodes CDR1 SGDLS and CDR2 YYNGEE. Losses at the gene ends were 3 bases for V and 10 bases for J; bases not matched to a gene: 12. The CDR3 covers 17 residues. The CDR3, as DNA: TGTGCCAGCAGCGAGGGATGGGGACTAGCGGGAGAGGAGGAGCAGTTCTTC. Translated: CASSEGWGLAGEEEQFF.

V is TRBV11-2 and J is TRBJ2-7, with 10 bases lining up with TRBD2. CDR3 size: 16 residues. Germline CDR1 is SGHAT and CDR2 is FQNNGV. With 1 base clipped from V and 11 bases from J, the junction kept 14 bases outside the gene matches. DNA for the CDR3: TGTGCCAGCAGCTTAGGTTCTACTAGCGGGAATTTAGGGGAGTACTTC. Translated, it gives CASSLGSTSGNLGEYF.

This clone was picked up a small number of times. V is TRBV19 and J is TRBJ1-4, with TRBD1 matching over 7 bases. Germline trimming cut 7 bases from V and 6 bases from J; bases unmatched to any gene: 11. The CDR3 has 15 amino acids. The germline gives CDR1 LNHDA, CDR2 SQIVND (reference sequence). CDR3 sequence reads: CASKHRGRKDEKLFF. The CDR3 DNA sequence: TGTGCCAGTAAGCACAGGGGCAGGAAAGATGAAAAACTGTTTTTT. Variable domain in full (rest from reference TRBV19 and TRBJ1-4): DGGITQSPKYLFRKEGQNVTLSCEQNLNHDAMYWYRQDPGQGLRLIYYSQIVNDFQKGDIAEGYSVSREKKESFPLTVTSAQKNPTAFYLCASKHRGRKDEKLFFGSGTQLSVL.

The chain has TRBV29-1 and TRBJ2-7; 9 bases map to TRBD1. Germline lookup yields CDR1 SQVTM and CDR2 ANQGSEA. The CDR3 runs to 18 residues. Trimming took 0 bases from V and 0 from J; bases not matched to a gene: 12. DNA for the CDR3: TGCAGCGTTGAAGATCGCGGGACAGGGATTACCAGCTCCTACGAGCAGTACGTC. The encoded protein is CSVEDRGTGITSSYEQYV.

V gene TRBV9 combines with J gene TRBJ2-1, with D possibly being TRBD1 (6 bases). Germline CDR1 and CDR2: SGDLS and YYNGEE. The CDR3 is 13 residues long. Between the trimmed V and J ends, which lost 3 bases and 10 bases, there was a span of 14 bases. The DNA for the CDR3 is TGTGCCAGCAGCGCAGGGGTCTTGGGAGAGCAGTTCTTC. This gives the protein CASSAGVLGEQFF.

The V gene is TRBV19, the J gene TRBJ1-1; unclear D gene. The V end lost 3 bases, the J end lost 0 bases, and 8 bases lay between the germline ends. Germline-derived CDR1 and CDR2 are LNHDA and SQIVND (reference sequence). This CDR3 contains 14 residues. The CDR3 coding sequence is TGTGCCAGTAGTATGAAACAAATGAACACTGAAGCTTTCTTT. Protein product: CASSMKQMNTEAFF. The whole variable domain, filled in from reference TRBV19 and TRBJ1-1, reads DGGITQSPKYLFRKEGQNVTLSCEQNLNHDAMYWYRQDPGQGLRLIYYSQIVNDFQKGDIAEGYSVSREKKESFPLTVTSAQKNPTAFYLCASSMKQMNTEAFFGQGTRLTVV.

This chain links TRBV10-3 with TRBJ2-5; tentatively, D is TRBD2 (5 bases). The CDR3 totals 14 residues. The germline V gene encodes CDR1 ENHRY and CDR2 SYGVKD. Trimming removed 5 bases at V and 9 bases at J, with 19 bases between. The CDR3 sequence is CAISLGEREVAQYF. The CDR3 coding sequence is TGTGCCATCAGTCTCGGGGAAAGAGAAGTAGCCCAGTACTTC.

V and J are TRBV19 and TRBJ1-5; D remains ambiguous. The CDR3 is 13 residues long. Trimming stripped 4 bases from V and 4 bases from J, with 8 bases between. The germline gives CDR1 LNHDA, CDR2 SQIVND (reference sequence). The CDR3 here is CASSRGENQPQHF. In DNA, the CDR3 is TGTGCCAGTAGTAGGGGAGAAAATCAGCCCCAGCATTTT.

The CDR3 region has the DNA TGTGCCAGCTCTTCCGGGGGCACAGATACGCAGTATTTT. Translation: CASSSGGTDTQYF. V gene TRBV18 combines with J gene TRBJ2-3; tentatively, D is TRBD2 (5 bases). The length of the CDR3 is 13 residues. V was trimmed by 6 bases and J by 1 base, leaving 8 bases between them. Per the germline V gene, CDR1 is KGHSH and CDR2 is LQKENI.

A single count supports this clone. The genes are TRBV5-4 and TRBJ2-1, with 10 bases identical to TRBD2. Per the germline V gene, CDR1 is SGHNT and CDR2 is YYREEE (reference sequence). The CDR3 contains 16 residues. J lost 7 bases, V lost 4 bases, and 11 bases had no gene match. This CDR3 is CASSPRTSGGGNEQFF. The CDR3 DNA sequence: TGTGCCAGCAGCCCTCGGACTAGCGGAGGGGGAAATGAGCAGTTCTTC.

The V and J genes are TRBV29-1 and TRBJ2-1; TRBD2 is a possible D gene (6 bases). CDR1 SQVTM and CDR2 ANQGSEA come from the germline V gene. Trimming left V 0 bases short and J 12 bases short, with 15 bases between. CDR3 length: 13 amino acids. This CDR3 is CSVEEAGNGRQFF. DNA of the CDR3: TGCAGCGTTGAAGAAGCCGGGAACGGGAGGCAGTTCTTC.

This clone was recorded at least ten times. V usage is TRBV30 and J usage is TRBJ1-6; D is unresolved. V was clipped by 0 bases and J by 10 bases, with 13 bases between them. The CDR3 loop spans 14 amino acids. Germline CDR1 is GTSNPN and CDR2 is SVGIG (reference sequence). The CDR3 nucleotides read TGTGCCTGGAGTGTACCCGGGGTAGGGTCACCCCTCCACTTT. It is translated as CAWSVPGVGSPLHF.

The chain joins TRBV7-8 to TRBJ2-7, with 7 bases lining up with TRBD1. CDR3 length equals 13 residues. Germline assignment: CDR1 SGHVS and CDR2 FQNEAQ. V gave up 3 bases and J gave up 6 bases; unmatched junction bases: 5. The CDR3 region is CASSLLTGSEQYF. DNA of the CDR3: TGTGCCAGCAGCTTGTTGACAGGGTCCGAGCAGTACTTC.

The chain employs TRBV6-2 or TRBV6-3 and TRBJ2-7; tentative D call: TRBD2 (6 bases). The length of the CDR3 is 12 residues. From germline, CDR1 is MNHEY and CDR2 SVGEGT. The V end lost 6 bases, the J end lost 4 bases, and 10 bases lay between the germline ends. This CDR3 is CASSPGGYEQYF. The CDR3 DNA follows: TGTGCCAGCAGCCCTGGAGGGTACGAGCAGTACTTC.

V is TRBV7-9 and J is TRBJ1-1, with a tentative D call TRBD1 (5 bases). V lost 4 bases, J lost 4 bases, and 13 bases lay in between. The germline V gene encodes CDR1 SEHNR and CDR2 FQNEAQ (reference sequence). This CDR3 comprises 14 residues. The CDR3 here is CASSSGRLGTEAFF. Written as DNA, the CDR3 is TGTGCCAGCAGCTCAGGGAGGTTGGGCACTGAAGCTTTCTTT. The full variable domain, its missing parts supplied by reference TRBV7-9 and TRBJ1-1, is DTGVSQNPRHKITKRGQNVTFRCDPISEHNRLYWYRQTLGQGPEFLTYFQNEAQLEKSRLLSDRFSAERPKGSFSTLEIQRTEQGDSAMYLCASSSGRLGTEAFFGQGTRLTVV.

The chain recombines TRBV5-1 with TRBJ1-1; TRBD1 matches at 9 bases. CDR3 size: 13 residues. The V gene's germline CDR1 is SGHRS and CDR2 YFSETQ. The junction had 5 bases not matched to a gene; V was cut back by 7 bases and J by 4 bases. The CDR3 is CASDTGGGTEAFF. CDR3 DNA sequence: TGCGCCAGCGACACAGGGGGCGGCACTGAAGCTTTCTTT.